This entry lists 13 T cell receptor beta chains sequenced from one sample in a study of blood T cell repertoires in COVID-19. Sequencing used immunoSEQ multiplex PCR; TCRdb keeps in-frame clones, though not all of them. This sample has some 70,000 clones; 85% to 90% occur once, and the top ten carry roughly 0.58%. Sequencing was carried out using peripheral blood. Every receptor here comes from a man in his sixties with acute or convalescent COVID-19.

The V call is TRBV30, the J call TRBJ2-1; D is unresolved. The CDR3 covers 11 residues. CDR1 and CDR2 (germline): GTSNPN, SVGIG (reference sequence). V was cut by 1 base and J by 5 bases, with 3 bases left in between. The CDR3 loop is CAWSDNNEQFF. The CDR3 DNA reads TGTGCCTGGAGTGACAACAATGAGCAGTTCTTC. The full variable domain, completed using reference TRBV30 and TRBJ2-1, is SQTIHQWPATLVQPVGSPLSLECTVEGTSNPNLYWYRQAAGRGLQLLFYSVGIGQISSEVPQNLSASRPQDRQFILSSKKLLLSDSGFYLCAWSDNNEQFFGPGTRLTVL.

The rearrangement links TRBV5-1 to TRBJ2-7; D is possibly TRBD1 (6 bases). Between the trimmed V and J ends, which lost 1 base and 3 bases, there was a span of 11 bases. Per the germline V gene, CDR1 is SGHRS and CDR2 is YFSETQ. CDR3 length: 14 residues. CDR3 amino acids: CASSLSPGDYEQYF. CDR3 bases: TGCGCCAGCAGCTTGAGTCCAGGGGACTACGAGCAGTACTTC.

To note about this clone: The sample contains more than one DNA sequence encoding this CDR3. This chain joins TRBV18 and TRBJ1-3; 11 bases align to TRBD1. The CDR3 spans 16 residues. Germline lookup yields CDR1 KGHSH and CDR2 LQKENI. With 4 bases clipped from V and 2 bases from J, the junction kept 4 bases outside the gene matches. CDR3 in DNA: TGTGCCAGCTCACAACCGGGACAGGGGGCTGGAAACACCATATATTTT. Translating it yields CASSQPGQGAGNTIYF.

This clone has only one observation. This chain links TRBV7-6 with TRBJ1-5; D perhaps matches TRBD1 (5 bases). Germline V lookup: CDR1 SGHVS, CDR2 FNYEAQ. V was cut by 5 bases and J by 6 bases, with 17 bases left in between. The CDR3 spans 15 residues. The CDR3 sequence is CASSTQGSRGQPQHF. As DNA, the CDR3 is TGTGCCAGCAGCACCCAGGGATCCCGAGGTCAGCCCCAGCATTTT.

The rearrangement uses TRBV9 and TRBJ1-3, with D uncertain. In germline, CDR1 is SGDLS, CDR2 YYNGEE. The CDR3 loop spans 16 amino acids. With 2 bases removed from V and 1 base from J, the gap between germline ends came to 13 bases. CDR3 loop: CASSVTHTISGNTIYF. For the CDR3, the DNA is TGTGCCAGCAGCGTGACGCACACTATTTCTGGAAACACCATATATTTT.

The chain combines TRBV7-6 with TRBJ1-5, with unresolved D. The V gene lost 1 base and the J gene lost 6 bases, with 13 bases spanning the gap. Germline lookup yields CDR1 SGHVS and CDR2 FNYEAQ. This CDR3 has 15 residues. This CDR3 reads CASSLEGRSRQPQHF. In DNA, the CDR3 is TGTGCCAGCAGCTTAGAAGGGAGGAGTCGTCAGCCCCAGCATTTT.

This chain joins TRBV7-9 and TRBJ1-2; 7 bases map to TRBD1. The germline gives CDR1 SEHNR, CDR2 FQNEAQ (reference sequence). The ends lost 1 base at V and 4 bases at J; junction bases unmatched: 0. This CDR3 spans 13 amino acids. The CDR3 sequence: CASSLGTGYGYTF. CDR3 DNA: TGTGCCAGCAGCTTAGGGACAGGCTATGGCTACACCTTC.

The chain has TRBV7-9 and TRBJ2-7; maybe TRBD1 (6 bases). The CDR3 is 14 residues long. Germline values: CDR1 SEHNR, CDR2 FQNEAQ (reference sequence). V lost 4 bases and J lost 2, with 12 bases in between. The DNA for the CDR3 is TGTGCCAGCAGCTCCTACAGGGAACCCTACGAGCAGTACTTC. It is translated as CASSSYREPYEQYF.

This clone was recorded only once. This chain uses TRBV5-1 with TRBJ2-5, with 9 bases that match TRBD2. The V gene's germline CDR1 is SGHRS and CDR2 YFSETQ. The CDR3 is 15 residues long. Trimming removed 2 bases from V and 1 base from J; junction bases left unmatched: 3. The CDR3, as DNA: TGCGCCAGCAGCTTTCTAGCGGGGCTCCAAGAGACCCAGTACTTC. Translated, it gives CASSFLAGLQETQYF.

This rearrangement joins TRBV27 to TRBJ2-7; 8 nucleotides match TRBD1. J gave up 4 bases and V 5 bases, and 10 bases lay outside the gene matches. The germline CDR1 and CDR2 sequences are MNHEY and SMNVEV (reference sequence). The CDR3 totals 15 residues. CDR3 sequence: CASSRSGQVSYEQYF. The CDR3 region has the DNA TGTGCCAGCAGTCGCTCGGGACAGGTATCGTACGAGCAGTACTTC.

V gene TRBV7-3 combines with J gene TRBJ1-1; the D is unclear. The CDR3 extends over 15 amino acids. Germline V gene data show CDR1 as SGHTA and CDR2 as FQGTGA. V lost 0 bases, J lost 1 base, and 9 bases lay in between. CDR3 sequence: CASSLTGAGNTEAFF. DNA of the CDR3: TGTGCCAGCAGCTTAACGGGCGCCGGGAACACTGAAGCTTTCTTT.

The rearrangement joins TRBV19 to TRBJ2-1, with TRBD2 matching 12 bases. CDR3 length: 14 amino acids. CDR1 and CDR2 from the germline V gene are LNHDA and SQIVND (reference sequence). The junction had 5 bases not matched to a gene; V was cut back by 6 bases and J by 8 bases. For the CDR3, the DNA is TGTGCCAGTAGGATGACTAGCGGGAGCGATGAGCAGTTCTTC. Protein product: CASRMTSGSDEQFF.

The chain has TRBV5-8 and TRBJ1-5; D is perhaps TRBD1 (5 bases). The CDR3 covers 15 residues. Looked up from germline, CDR1 is SGHTS and CDR2 is YDEGEE. The ends were cut back, 2 bases at V and 3 bases at J, with 12 bases in the middle. The CDR3 DNA reads TGTGCCAGCAGCTTCTCAGGGAACTCCAATCAGCCCCAGCATTTT. The encoded protein is CASSFSGNSNQPQHF.